The rows below give T cell receptor beta chains drawn from one sample of a study of T cell responses to AZD1222 COVID-19 vaccine. The method was immunoSEQ multiplex PCR; TCRdb's version includes in-frame clones alone and lacks a portion of them. The sample yields over 120,000 clones, 90% to 95% seen once. Specimen: peripheral blood, collected 28 days after the second AZD1222 dose. The receptor source for this set is an adult who received the AZD1222 COVID-19 vaccine. CDR3s include the opening cysteine and the closing phenylalanine or tryptophan. A D gene is named only where the DNA matches it firmly.

j_call: TRBJ1-1
d_call: .
v_call: TRBV28
cdr3_aa: CATQGQANTEAFF

j_call: TRBJ1-1
d_call: .
v_call: TRBV27
cdr3_aa: CASKSFGMNTEAFF

j_call: TRBJ2-1
d_call: .
v_call: TRBV4-2
cdr3_aa: CASSQGAYNEQFF

j_call: TRBJ1-3
d_call: TRBD1
v_call: TRBV7-9
cdr3_aa: CASSIGTGVGNTIYF

j_call: TRBJ2-1
d_call: TRBD2
v_call: TRBV28
cdr3_aa: CASSRRGGSSYNEQFF

j_call: TRBJ2-7
d_call: .
v_call: TRBV4-3
cdr3_aa: CASSQESILIGSEQYF

j_call: TRBJ2-7
d_call: TRBD1
v_call: TRBV2
cdr3_aa: CASSSRQGSNEQYF

j_call: TRBJ2-3
d_call: .
v_call: TRBV29-1
cdr3_aa: CSVGGARGTDTQYF

j_call: TRBJ1-2
d_call: .
v_call: TRBV3-1/TRBV3-2
cdr3_aa: CASSQAYYGYTF

j_call: TRBJ1-5
d_call: TRBD1
v_call: TRBV9
cdr3_aa: CASSRQDRVGQPQHF

j_call: TRBJ2-7
d_call: .
v_call: TRBV11-3
cdr3_aa: CASSDTPYEQYF

j_call: TRBJ2-2
d_call: .
v_call: TRBV24-1
cdr3_aa: CATSDQGRGDTGELFF

j_call: TRBJ2-7
d_call: TRBD2
v_call: TRBV4-1
cdr3_aa: CASSPRRASGSGDSYEQYF

j_call: TRBJ1-5
d_call: TRBD1
v_call: TRBV28
cdr3_aa: CASSTAGTAPNQPQHF

j_call: TRBJ2-1
d_call: .
v_call: TRBV28
cdr3_aa: CASSLRTPADEQFF